A selection of T cell receptor beta chains follows, all from one sample in a study of beta chain features in type 1 diabetes. Produced via immunoSEQ multiplex PCR; TCRdb's table is partial and in-frame only. The table lists over 150,000 clones, 13% of them singletons. The sequenced sample consisted of central memory CD4+ T cells from blood. The receptor source for this set is a woman aged 18-29 years in good health. Each CDR3 is given with its conserved first and last residue. A D gene is named only where the DNA matches it firmly. Size tells how often a clone was seen (once, few, many) or the class of an expanded clone, and some rows leave it out.

clone size: few; J gene: TRBJ2-7; V gene: TRBV7-9; D gene: TRBD2; CDR3 protein: CASSSSGTSRYEQYF; CDR3 DNA: TGTGCCAGCAGCTCTTCCGGGACTAGTCGGTACGAGCAGTACTTC
clone size: few; J gene: TRBJ2-7; V gene: TRBV19; D gene: TRBD1; CDR3 protein: CASRRDRGSYEQYF; CDR3 DNA: TGTGCCAGTAGGAGGGACAGGGGATCCTACGAGCAGTACTTC
clone size: NA; J gene: TRBJ2-5; V gene: TRBV7-9; D gene: TRBD2; CDR3 protein: CASSLGTSVETQYF; CDR3 DNA: TGTGCCAGCAGCCTCGGGACTAGCGTAGAGACCCAGTACTTC
clone size: NA; J gene: TRBJ1-5; V gene: TRBV30; D gene: TRBD1; CDR3 protein: CAWSLGQLYQPQHF; CDR3 DNA: TGTGCCTGGAGTCTGGGACAGTTGTATCAGCCCCAGCATTTT
clone size: NA; J gene: TRBJ2-1; V gene: TRBV14; D gene: TRBD1; CDR3 protein: CASRRTGVWYNEQFF; CDR3 DNA: TGTGCCAGCAGGAGGACAGGGGTATGGTACAATGAGCAGTTCTTC
clone size: few; J gene: TRBJ2-1; V gene: TRBV6-1; D gene: NA; CDR3 protein: CASSSLLQGEQFF; CDR3 DNA: TGTGCCAGCAGTTCCCTTCTCCAGGGCGAGCAGTTCTTC
clone size: NA; J gene: TRBJ2-1; V gene: TRBV28; D gene: TRBD2; CDR3 protein: CASSGLGTRGVREQFF; CDR3 DNA: TGTGCCAGCAGTGGGCTTGGGACTAGGGGGGTGAGGGAGCAGTTCTTC
clone size: NA; J gene: TRBJ2-2; V gene: TRBV5-4; D gene: NA; CDR3 protein: CASSRLREDHTGELFF; CDR3 DNA: TGTGCCAGCAGCCGGTTGAGGGAGGATCACACCGGGGAGCTGTTTTTT
clone size: few; J gene: TRBJ2-1; V gene: TRBV28; D gene: TRBD2; CDR3 protein: CASSLGTSGREQFF; CDR3 DNA: TGTGCCAGCAGTTTAGGGACTAGCGGGAGAGAGCAGTTCTTC
clone size: few; J gene: TRBJ1-2; V gene: TRBV5-4; D gene: TRBD1; CDR3 protein: CASSPRQGADGYTF; CDR3 DNA: TGTGCCAGCAGCCCTCGACAGGGGGCGGATGGCTACACCTTC
clone size: NA; J gene: TRBJ2-7; V gene: TRBV15; D gene: NA; CDR3 protein: CATSRDLGEKQYF; CDR3 DNA: TGTGCCACCAGCAGAGATCTAGGGGAAAAGCAGTACTTC
clone size: few; J gene: TRBJ2-1; V gene: TRBV29-1; D gene: TRBD1; CDR3 protein: CSVDWTGQGEQFF; CDR3 DNA: TGCAGCGTTGATTGGACAGGGCAGGGTGAGCAGTTCTTC
clone size: NA; J gene: TRBJ1-2; V gene: TRBV4-2; D gene: NA; CDR3 protein: CASSRTTVDYGYTF; CDR3 DNA: TGTGCCAGCAGCCGAACGACTGTGGACTATGGCTACACCTTC
clone size: few; J gene: TRBJ2-3; V gene: TRBV7-9; D gene: NA; CDR3 protein: CASSLSGLSTDTQYF; CDR3 DNA: TGTGCCAGCAGCTTAAGCGGACTTAGCACAGATACGCAGTATTTT
clone size: NA; J gene: TRBJ2-7; V gene: TRBV2; D gene: TRBD2; CDR3 protein: CASSQGLAGDEQYF; CDR3 DNA: TGTGCCAGCAGTCAGGGACTAGCGGGAGACGAGCAGTACTTC
clone size: few; J gene: TRBJ1-2; V gene: TRBV28; D gene: NA; CDR3 protein: CASSTLKSYTF; CDR3 DNA: TGTGCCAGCAGCACTCTGAAGAGCTACACCTTC
clone size: many; J gene: TRBJ2-7; V gene: TRBV21-1; D gene: NA; CDR3 protein: CASSKGTGNYEQYF; CDR3 DNA: TGTGCCAGCAGCAAAGGGACAGGGAACTACGAGCAGTACTTC
clone size: once; J gene: TRBJ1-1; V gene: TRBV7-6; D gene: NA; CDR3 protein: CASSLAGGRGTEAFF; CDR3 DNA: TGTGCCAGCAGCTTAGCTGGGGGCCGGGGCACTGAAGCTTTCTTT
clone size: NA; J gene: TRBJ2-1; V gene: TRBV27; D gene: NA; CDR3 protein: CASSLWFF; CDR3 DNA: TGTGCCAGCAGCCTATGGTTCTTC
clone size: few; J gene: TRBJ2-2; V gene: TRBV7-6; D gene: TRBD1; CDR3 protein: CASSSGQGLGGELFF; CDR3 DNA: TGTGCCAGCAGCTCCGGACAGGGGTTGGGCGGGGAGCTGTTTTTT
clone size: few; J gene: TRBJ2-1; V gene: TRBV19; D gene: NA; CDR3 protein: CASSILGEQFF; CDR3 DNA: TGTGCCAGTAGTATCCTCGGTGAGCAGTTCTTC
clone size: few; J gene: TRBJ1-5; V gene: TRBV28; D gene: TRBD1; CDR3 protein: CASSLYTTGVVQPQHF; CDR3 DNA: TGTGCCAGCAGTTTATATACGACAGGGGTTGTACAGCCCCAGCATTTT
clone size: NA; J gene: TRBJ2-5; V gene: TRBV28; D gene: NA; CDR3 protein: CASSLAGSNRETQYF; CDR3 DNA: TGTGCCAGCAGTCTAGCCGGAAGCAATAGGGAGACCCAGTACTTC
clone size: NA; J gene: TRBJ1-1; V gene: TRBV30; D gene: TRBD1; CDR3 protein: CAWSFTGDTEAFF; CDR3 DNA: TGTGCCTGGAGTTTCACAGGGGACACTGAAGCTTTCTTT
clone size: few; J gene: TRBJ2-1; V gene: TRBV19; D gene: NA; CDR3 protein: CASSIEAFYNEQFF; CDR3 DNA: TGTGCCAGTAGTATAGAAGCATTTTACAATGAGCAGTTCTTC
clone size: NA; J gene: TRBJ2-3; V gene: TRBV21-1; D gene: NA; CDR3 protein: CASSVSRRNSTDTQYF; CDR3 DNA: TGTGCCAGCAGCGTTAGCAGGAGGAATAGCACAGATACGCAGTATTTT
clone size: NA; J gene: TRBJ2-6; V gene: TRBV29-1; D gene: NA; CDR3 protein: CSVAGSGANVLTF; CDR3 DNA: TGCAGCGTTGCGGGATCTGGGGCCAACGTCCTGACTTTC
clone size: few; J gene: TRBJ1-2; V gene: TRBV5-1; D gene: TRBD1; CDR3 protein: CASSLLGGSGYTF; CDR3 DNA: TGCGCCAGCAGCTTGCTAGGGGGCTCTGGCTACACCTTC
clone size: NA; J gene: TRBJ2-1; V gene: TRBV6-1; D gene: TRBD2; CDR3 protein: CASSATSGKNEQFF; CDR3 DNA: TGTGCCAGCAGCGCGACTAGCGGGAAGAATGAGCAGTTCTTC
clone size: NA; J gene: TRBJ2-7; V gene: TRBV28; D gene: TRBD2; CDR3 protein: CASSPWPSGRTYEQYF; CDR3 DNA: TGTGCCAGCAGCCCATGGCCTAGCGGGCGTACCTACGAGCAGTACTTC
clone size: few; J gene: TRBJ2-7; V gene: TRBV7-9; D gene: TRBD1; CDR3 protein: CASSSLDRGLSYEQYF; CDR3 DNA: TGTGCCAGCAGCTCCTTGGACAGGGGCCTCTCCTACGAGCAGTACTTC
clone size: few; J gene: TRBJ2-3; V gene: TRBV18; D gene: NA; CDR3 protein: CASSPGGRGDTQYF; CDR3 DNA: TGTGCCAGCTCACCAGGAGGCCGGGGAGATACGCAGTATTTT
clone size: few; J gene: TRBJ1-2; V gene: TRBV2; D gene: NA; CDR3 protein: CASSGTSNYGYTF; CDR3 DNA: TGTGCCAGCAGTGGGACTTCGAACTATGGCTACACCTTC
clone size: NA; J gene: TRBJ2-1; V gene: TRBV10-3; D gene: NA; CDR3 protein: CAISEGSGYYNEQFF; CDR3 DNA: TGTGCCATCAGTGAGGGTAGCGGTTACTACAATGAGCAGTTCTTC
clone size: NA; J gene: TRBJ2-7; V gene: TRBV9; D gene: NA; CDR3 protein: CASSVEVGYEQYF; CDR3 DNA: TGTGCCAGCAGCGTAGAAGTGGGCTACGAGCAGTACTTC
clone size: few; J gene: TRBJ2-6; V gene: TRBV28; D gene: TRBD1; CDR3 protein: CASSSPQGAAGANVLTF; CDR3 DNA: TGTGCCAGCAGTTCCCCACAGGGGGCGGCTGGGGCCAACGTCCTGACTTTC
clone size: NA; J gene: TRBJ1-5; V gene: TRBV6-9; D gene: TRBD1; CDR3 protein: CASSLQGVLNQPQHF; CDR3 DNA: TGTGCCAGCAGCCTCCAGGGGGTCCTCAATCAGCCCCAGCATTTT
clone size: NA; J gene: TRBJ1-2; V gene: TRBV30; D gene: NA; CDR3 protein: CAWSFKAAEGGYTF; CDR3 DNA: TGTGCCTGGAGTTTTAAAGCGGCAGAGGGAGGCTACACCTTC
clone size: few; J gene: TRBJ2-7; V gene: TRBV18; D gene: TRBD1; CDR3 protein: CASSSGQGDYEQYF; CDR3 DNA: TGTGCCAGCTCAAGTGGACAGGGGGACTACGAGCAGTACTTC
clone size: few; J gene: TRBJ2-5; V gene: TRBV11-2; D gene: TRBD1; CDR3 protein: CASSLSTGGPEYF; CDR3 DNA: TGTGCCAGCAGCTTGTCCACAGGGGGCCCTGAGTACTTC